This T cell receptor (beta chain) was sequenced for a study of blood T cell repertoires in COVID-19. About the research overall: The samples span acute and convalescent COVID-19 from the United States, Italy and Spain. PBMCs, B-cell-depleted T cells, or T cells were the source of the cDNA or gDNA that made up the material.

The data were produced by immunoSEQ multiplex PCR, yet TCRdb's version contains in-frame clones alone and is incomplete. The sample shows under 200,000 clones, around four fifths of them seen only once. J lost 2 bases, V lost 4 bases, and 8 bases had no gene match. The CDR3 contains 15 residues. Germline-derived CDR1 and CDR2 are DFQATT and SNEGSKA (reference sequence). This clonotype was sampled from a woman aged 25 to 39 with acute or convalescent COVID-19. V gene TRBV20-1 combines with J gene TRBJ1-5; 7 nucleotides match TRBD1. Sequencing was carried out using peripheral blood. The CDR3 nucleotides read TGCAGTGCTATTGACAGGGTACGAGGCAATCAGCCCCAGCATTTT. Its translation: CSAIDRVRGNQPQHF.